These T cell receptor beta chains were read from a single sample in a study of response to subunit inactivated influenza vaccine. TCRdb fed the RT-PCR reads into MiXCR, producing one record per CDR3 protein. The sample has about 800,000 distinct CDR3 sequences, around 20% seen once; the top ten hold 10% to 13%. The sequencing here drew on PBMCs from blood, taken roughly 5 days after vaccination. The receptor source for this set is a man between 45 and 60 years old who received an inactivated influenza vaccine. CDR3s include the opening cysteine and the closing phenylalanine or tryptophan. Fields, in order: V gene, D gene, clone size, J gene, CDR3 DNA, CDR3 protein. The D gene is left open where the match is weak. Size is stated for part of the rows, as once, few or many counts, or as a class when the clone is expanded.

>TRBV12-3/TRBV12-4|.|few|TRBJ1-1
TGTGCCAGCAGTTCCCCGGGCGGGGGCTTGGTAGCTTTCTTT
CASSSPGGGLVAFF
>TRBV12-3/TRBV12-4|.|few|TRBJ1-5
TGTGCCAGCAGTTTAGCCCTTATGGGCAATCAGCCCCAGCATTTT
CASSLALMGNQPQHF
>TRBV7-2|.|few|TRBJ2-3
TGTGCCAGCAGCCCAAGACGGAGGAGCACAGATACGCAGTATTTT
CASSPRRRSTDTQYF
>TRBV20-1|TRBD2|many|TRBJ2-7
TGCAGTGCTAGAGATCTTAGCGGGAGCCACTACGAGCAGTACTTC
CSARDLSGSHYEQYF
>TRBV2|.|.|TRBJ1-5
TGTGCCAGCAGTGACCGGACTCCTAATTTGGATCAGCCCCAGCATTTT
CASSDRTPNLDQPQHF
>TRBV30|TRBD2|.|TRBJ2-1
TGTGCCTGGAGTGTATCGGGAGGGCCCAGGTCCTACAATGAGCAGTTCTTC
CAWSVSGGPRSYNEQFF
>TRBV6-2/TRBV6-3|TRBD2|.|TRBJ2-5
TGTGCCAGCAGTTACCCTAGCGGGAGGGCCGTCGAGACCCAGTACTTC
CASSYPSGRAVETQYF
>TRBV3-1|TRBD1|.|TRBJ2-6
TGTGCCAGCAGCCAACCCCGGGACAGGGCATCTGGGGCCAACGTCCTGACTTTC
CASSQPRDRASGANVLTF
>TRBV11-1|.|.|TRBJ2-5
TGTGCCAGCAGCTTAGCCTACATTGGGGAGAGGATTGAAGAGACCCAGTACTTC
CASSLAYIGERIEETQYF
>TRBV6-1|.|.|TRBJ2-1
TGTGCCAGCAGGAAAGGAGGGGCCAGCTCCTACAATGAGCAGTTCTTC
CASRKGGASSYNEQFF
>TRBV4-3|TRBD2|few|TRBJ2-1
TGCGCCAGCAGCCAAGATTGGAATCCGGGACTAGGAAATGAGCAGTTCTTC
CASSQDWNPGLGNEQFF
>TRBV12-3/TRBV12-4|.|many|TRBJ1-1
TGTGCCAGCAGCGGTCCGGGAGAAGCTTTCTTT
CASSGPGEAFF
>TRBV20-1|TRBD2|.|TRBJ2-1
TGCAGTGCTAGAGAGACTAGCGGGAGGCTTAATGAGCAGTTCTTC
CSARETSGRLNEQFF
>TRBV28|.|few|TRBJ2-3
TGTGCCAGCAGTCTACAGGGTCGGGACACAGATACGCAGTATTTT
CASSLQGRDTDTQYF
>TRBV20-1|.|.|TRBJ2-3
TGCAGTGCTTTCTGGAGACAGCGAAGCACAGATACGCAGTATTTT
CSAFWRQRSTDTQYF
>TRBV7-9|.|few|TRBJ1-2
TGTGCCAGCAGCCCATCCACAGGGTATGGCTACACCTTC
CASSPSTGYGYTF
>TRBV20-1|TRBD1|.|TRBJ2-5
TGCAGTGCGAACAGGGGGCGCTTTGAAGAGACCCAGTACTTC
CSANRGRFEETQYF
>TRBV9|.|few|TRBJ1-1
TGTGCCAGCAGCGTAGAGGTCCGGGGAGAGGCTGAAGCTTTCTTT
CASSVEVRGEAEAFF
>TRBV5-4|TRBD2|few|TRBJ2-5
TGTGCCAGCAGCCCGAGGGGTAGCGGGACGCCCAGGACCCAGTACTTC
CASSPRGSGTPRTQYF
>TRBV20-1|.|.|TRBJ1-1
TGCAGTGCTAGGGGGGGGACTTTTGAAGCTTTCTTT
CSARGGTFEAFF
>TRBV4-3|.|many|TRBJ1-6
TGCGCCAGCAGCCAAGAGGAATACTCACCCCTCCACTTT
CASSQEEYSPLHF
>TRBV27|.|few|TRBJ2-3
TGTGCCAGCAGTCTAGACTTACAGACAAGCACAGATACGCAGTATTTT
CASSLDLQTSTDTQYF
>TRBV5-6|.|few|TRBJ2-1
TGTGCCAGCAGCTTTCAGGACAATGAGCAGTTCTTC
CASSFQDNEQFF
>TRBV5-1|.|few|TRBJ2-2
TGCGCCAGCAGCTGGGTAGGGAACACCGGGGAGCTGTTTTTT
CASSWVGNTGELFF
>TRBV7-8|.|.|TRBJ2-1
TGTGCCAGCAGCTTGATATATGGAAATGAGCAGTTCTTC
CASSLIYGNEQFF